This T cell receptor beta chain was sequenced during a study of radiotherapy plus CTLA-4 blockade in lung cancer. On the study more broadly: An objective response was seen in about a sixth of patients, and disease control in 31%.

The study's findings and limits: Per reports, early blood T cell clone dynamics, plus interferon-beta, forecast response most strongly. The study found tumor-derived TCR clones expanded in blood after radiotherapy plus ipilimumab.

Chemo-refractory metastatic non-small-cell lung cancer patients underwent focal radiation alongside CTLA-4 blockade with ipilimumab. Libraries were prepared by immunoSEQ multiplex PCR; TCRdb keeps only in-frame clonotypes and omits some of them. The sample shows 75,000 to 100,000 clones, 85% to 90% of them seen only once. The V gene end was trimmed by 2 bases and the J gene end by 0 bases; junction bases not matched to a gene: 9. The CDR3 runs 18 residues. Germline assignment: CDR1 SGHVS and CDR2 FQNEAQ. On this clone itself: No antigen is known for it.

The chain joins TRBV7-8 to TRBJ2-7, with 11 bases matching TRBD2. This receptor was obtained from a human donor with non-small cell lung cancer that progressed on radiotherapy plus ipilimumab. Source: peripheral blood, taken from a patient treated with radiotherapy plus ipilimumab. The CDR3 DNA sequence: TGTGCCAGCAGCTTATGGCTAGCGGGAGGTCCCGGCTCCTACGAGCAGTACTTC. This gives the protein CASSLWLAGGPGSYEQYF.